These T cell receptor beta chains were read from a single sample in a study of blood T cell repertoires in COVID-19. The table came from immunoSEQ multiplex PCR; TCRdb's copy has only in-frame clones and leaves some out. The sample has roughly 240,000 clones; more than 75% are singletons. Sequenced sample: peripheral blood. All receptors come from a woman in her thirties who had recovered from COVID-19. Each CDR3 is given with its conserved first and last residue. A D gene is named only where the DNA matches it firmly. Clone sizes are given selectively: once, few, many, or a class where the clone is expanded.

J,D,V,size,DNA,CDR3
TRBJ2-2,TRBD2,TRBV12-5,NA,TGTGCTAGTGGTTTGACTAGCGGGGGGGGCACCGGGGAGCTGTTTTTT,CASGLTSGGGTGELFF
TRBJ1-5,NA,TRBV27,NA,TGTGCCAGCAGTTTGCGTTGGAATCAGCCCCAGCATTTT,CASSLRWNQPQHF
TRBJ1-2,NA,TRBV16,NA,TGTGCCAGCAACCCCGGGACTAACTATGGCTACACCTTC,CASNPGTNYGYTF
TRBJ1-2,NA,TRBV5-1,NA,TGCGCCAGCAGCTTGGACAGGCCGGATGGCTACACCTTC,CASSLDRPDGYTF
TRBJ2-7,TRBD2,TRBV13,NA,TGTGCCAGCAGCTTACGGGAACTAGCGGGGGGAACCTACGAGCAGTACTTC,CASSLRELAGGTYEQYF
TRBJ1-1,NA,TRBV2,NA,TGTGCCAGCTTGCGGGGTGCAAGTGCTGAAGCTTTCTTT,CASLRGASAEAFF
TRBJ1-2,TRBD1,TRBV5-6,NA,TGTGCCAGCAGCTTGCTCCAAAGACAGGGCAGGAATGGCTACACCTTC,CASSLLQRQGRNGYTF
TRBJ2-1,TRBD1,TRBV5-4,once,TGTGCCAGCAGCTTGGGAGGGGGCCTGTCCAATGAGCAGTTCTTC,CASSLGGGLSNEQFF
TRBJ2-1,NA,TRBV6-5,NA,TGTGCCAGCAGCCCATTCTTAGTCGAGACACCTGAGCAGTTCTTC,CASSPFLVETPEQFF
TRBJ2-5,TRBD2,TRBV12-5,once,TGTGCTGTAGCGGGGGGAGAGACCCAGTACTTC,CAVAGGETQYF
TRBJ2-1,TRBD1,TRBV14,NA,TGTGCCAGCAGCCGCCTTCCCGGGACAGGGGGCCACAATGAGCAGTTCTTC,CASSRLPGTGGHNEQFF
TRBJ1-1,NA,TRBV12-5,NA,TGTGCTAGTGGTTTGGTACTTCTGCTCTCCAGCGGTAGGAACACTGAAGCTTTCTTT,CASGLVLLLSSGRNTEAFF
TRBJ1-2,NA,TRBV15,NA,TGTGCCACCAGCCCTCGCGGTACGAACTATGGCTACACCTTC,CATSPRGTNYGYTF
TRBJ1-2,TRBD1,TRBV19,NA,TGTGCCAGTAGTATACTAGCAGGACAGGAGGATGGCTACACCTTC,CASSILAGQEDGYTF
TRBJ2-3,TRBD2,TRBV27,NA,TGTGCCAGCAGTTCCGGGACTAGCGGCACAGATACGCAGTATTTT,CASSSGTSGTDTQYF
TRBJ2-7,TRBD1,TRBV7-9,NA,TGTGCCAGCAGCTTAGTGTTGGGACAGGAGTACGAGCAGTACTTC,CASSLVLGQEYEQYF
TRBJ2-1,TRBD1,TRBV5-1,NA,TGCGCCAGCAGCTCACAGGGGGTCGCCTACAATGAGCAGTTCTTC,CASSSQGVAYNEQFF
TRBJ2-7,NA,TRBV11-2,NA,TGTGCCAGCAGCCCTAGAAGGGGCGCCTCCTACGAGCAGTACTTC,CASSPRRGASYEQYF
TRBJ1-2,TRBD1,TRBV5-1,NA,TGCGCCAGCAGCTTATCCCAGGGGGAATTATATGGCTACACCTTC,CASSLSQGELYGYTF
TRBJ2-2,TRBD2,TRBV9,NA,TGTGCCAGCAGCTCTCACGGACTAGCGGGGAACACCGGGGAGCTGTTTTTT,CASSSHGLAGNTGELFF
TRBJ2-5,TRBD1,TRBV12-3/TRBV12-4,once,TGTGCCAGCAGCATCACAGGGGAGGAGACCCAGTACTTC,CASSITGEETQYF
TRBJ1-1,NA,TRBV6-6,NA,TGTGCCAGCAGTAGCGGGAACACTGAAGCTTTCTTT,CASSSGNTEAFF
TRBJ1-6,NA,TRBV5-6,NA,TGTGCCAGCAGCTTGCCCGGGGATGGTTCACCCCTCCACTTT,CASSLPGDGSPLHF
TRBJ2-1,TRBD1,TRBV7-9,NA,TGTGCCAGCAGCTTAACAGGGGGCAGAGGCAATGAGCAGTTCTTC,CASSLTGGRGNEQFF
TRBJ1-1,TRBD1,TRBV11-2,NA,TGTGCCAGCAGCTCGGGACAGGTACTGAACACTGAAGCTTTCTTT,CASSSGQVLNTEAFF
TRBJ1-4,TRBD1,TRBV13,NA,TGTGCCAGCAGCGGGCAGACAGGGCGCGAGGAAAAACTGTTTTTT,CASSGQTGREEKLFF